Presented here are 6 T cell receptor beta chains from one specimen sequenced in a study of blood T cell repertoires in COVID-19. Profiling relied on immunoSEQ multiplex PCR, and the TCRdb table lists in-frame clones only, not all of them. The repertoire consists of approximately 140,000 clones, with 88% occurring once and the leading ten covering more than 1%. The sample was PBMCs or T cells enriched from blood (not recorded which). These TCRs come from a woman in her thirties with acute COVID-19.

The chain carries TRBV19 and TRBJ1-4, with D maybe TRBD1 (6 bases). The V gene's germline CDR1 is LNHDA and CDR2 SQIVND (reference sequence). CDR3 size: 13 residues. V lost 11 bases and J 4 bases, leaving 14 bases between the germline ends. The CDR3 DNA reads TGTGCCGCCGGGGGGCACGGTAATGAAAAACTGTTTTTT. As protein: CAAGGHGNEKLFF.

The V and J genes are TRBV11-2 and TRBJ1-2, with TRBD1 matching 12 bases. Germline lookup yields CDR1 SGHAT and CDR2 FQNNGV. This CDR3 has 18 residues. V lost 6 bases, J lost 4 bases, and 15 bases stayed unmatched. The chain's CDR3 is CASRSSGTGGKSAYGYTF. CDR3 DNA: TGTGCCAGCAGATCATCGGGGACAGGGGGCAAGTCAGCCTATGGCTACACCTTC.

The CDR3 region is CASSPPNSPLHF. CDR3 nucleotides: TGTGCCAGCAGTCCCCCGAATTCACCCCTCCACTTT. The chain recombines TRBV27 with TRBJ1-6; D ambiguous. The CDR3 spans 12 residues. Germline V gene lookup returns CDR1 MNHEY and CDR2 SMNVEV (reference sequence). V gave up 5 bases and J gave up 7 bases, with 6 bases separating them.

This sequence joins TRBV3-1 (or the pseudogene TRBV3-2) and TRBJ2-5, with no clear D. The CDR3 sequence is 15 residues long. V lost 1 base and J 4 bases, leaving 13 bases between the germline ends. CDR1 is LGHDT, CDR2 YNNKEL, per germline (reference sequence). The CDR3 sequence is CASSQVSNSRETQYF. CDR3 DNA: TGTGCCAGCAGCCAAGTTTCAAACAGCCGAGAGACCCAGTACTTC.

This chain joins TRBV6-2 or TRBV6-3 and TRBJ1-5; no clear D. CDR1 and CDR2 from the germline V gene are MNHEY and SVGEGT. The CDR3 runs 15 residues. Trimming removed 4 bases at V and 1 base at J, with 11 bases between. The CDR3 DNA follows: TGTGCCAGCAGTTTAACGGGTCAGAGCAATCAGCCCCAGCATTTT. It specifies CASSLTGQSNQPQHF.

This rearrangement joins TRBV19 to TRBJ2-1; the match to TRBD1 covers 9 bases. This CDR3 comprises 15 residues. The germline V gene has CDR1 LNHDA and CDR2 SQIVND (reference sequence). Germline trimming cut 5 bases from V and 4 bases from J; bases unmatched to any gene: 6. CDR3 DNA sequence: TGTGCCAGTAGTCCCCGGGACAGGGCATACAATGAGCAGTTCTTC. This gives the protein CASSPRDRAYNEQFF.